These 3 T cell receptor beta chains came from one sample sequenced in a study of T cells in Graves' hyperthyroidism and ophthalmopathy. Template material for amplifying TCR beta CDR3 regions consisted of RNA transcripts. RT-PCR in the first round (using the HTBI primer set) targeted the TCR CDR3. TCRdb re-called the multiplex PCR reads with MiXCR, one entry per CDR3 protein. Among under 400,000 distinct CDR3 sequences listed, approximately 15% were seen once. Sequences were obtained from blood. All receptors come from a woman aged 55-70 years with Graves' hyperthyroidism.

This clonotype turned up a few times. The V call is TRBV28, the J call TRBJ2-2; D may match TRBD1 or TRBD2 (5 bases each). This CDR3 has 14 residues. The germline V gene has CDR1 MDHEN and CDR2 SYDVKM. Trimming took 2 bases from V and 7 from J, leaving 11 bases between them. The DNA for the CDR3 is TGTGCCAGCAGTTTACAGACGGGGCTCGGGGAGCTGTTTTTT. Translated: CASSLQTGLGELFF.

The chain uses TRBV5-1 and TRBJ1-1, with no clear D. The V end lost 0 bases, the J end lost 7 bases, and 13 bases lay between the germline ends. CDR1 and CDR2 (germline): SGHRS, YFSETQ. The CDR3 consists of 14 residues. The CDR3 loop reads CASSLEGISGEAFF. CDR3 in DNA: TGCGCCAGCAGCTTGGAAGGGATTAGCGGTGAAGCTTTCTTT.

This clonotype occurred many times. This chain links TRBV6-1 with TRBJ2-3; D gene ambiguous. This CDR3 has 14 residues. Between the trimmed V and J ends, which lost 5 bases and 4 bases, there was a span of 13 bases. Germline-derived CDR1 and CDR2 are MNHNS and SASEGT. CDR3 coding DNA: TGTGCCAGCAGTTCCCCCAGGCTGGCAGATACGCAGTATTTT. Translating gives CASSSPRLADTQYF.